The clone carrying this TCR beta chain was seen a few times. Its antigen is currently unknown. CDR1 is MNHNS and CDR2 is SASEGT in the germline V gene. The J segment lost 1 base and the V segment lost 6 bases, leaving 3 bases of the junction unmatched. The CDR3 is 15 amino acids. This sample was taken from a study of cytomegalovirus exposure and HLA in healthy donors. Study findings and constraints: According to a subsequent analysis, TCR clusters from the first cohort were inclined to appear together in the 120 validation repertoires.

The donors were members of the validation cohort comprising about 130 subjects, separate from the roughly 600-subject first cohort. Sequencing used immunoSEQ multiplex PCR; TCRdb keeps in-frame clones, though not all of them. The sample records about 170,000 clones, around nine tenths being singletons. This chain links TRBV6-1 with TRBJ2-5, with 12 bases that match TRBD2. The sample taken for sequencing was PBMCs. The source of this sequence is a man between 18 and 35 years old in good health and CMV-seropositive. CDR3 nucleotides: TGTGCCAGCAGCGGACTAGCGGGAAGCCAAGAGACCCAGTACTTC. Amino acid sequence: CASSGLAGSQETQYF.